Listed here is a single T cell receptor beta chain. This CDR3 is 19 amino acids long. The J segment lost 0 bases and the V segment lost 4 bases, leaving 14 bases of the junction unmatched. The germline CDR1 and CDR2 sequences are SGHTA and FQGNSA. This sample was included in a study of T cell changes during pregnancy in multiple sclerosis. Assay: immunoSEQ multiplex PCR; the TCRdb copy retains only in-frame clones and omits some. The table records about 20,000 clones, around 89% of them present only once. The sequencing used CD8+ T cells from peripheral blood mononuclear cells, collected in the third trimester of pregnancy. The TCR comes from a female donor in good health, enrolled as a control in a pregnancy study. The J gene is TRBJ2-1, the V gene TRBV7-2, with 8 nucleotides matching TRBD1. CDR3 protein: CASSSPGYRGMSSYNEQFF. The CDR3 bases are TGTGCCAGCAGCTCGCCGGGCTACAGGGGGATGAGCTCCTACAATGAGCAGTTCTTC.